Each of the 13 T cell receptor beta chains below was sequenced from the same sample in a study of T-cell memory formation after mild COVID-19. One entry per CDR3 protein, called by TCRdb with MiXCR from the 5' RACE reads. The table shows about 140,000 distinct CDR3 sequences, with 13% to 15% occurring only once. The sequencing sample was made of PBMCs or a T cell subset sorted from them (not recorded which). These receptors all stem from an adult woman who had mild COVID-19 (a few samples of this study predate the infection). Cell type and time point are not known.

Here the CDR3 reads CSARPRISYEQYF. The CDR3 nucleotides read TGCAGTGCCCGACCCAGGATATCCTACGAGCAGTACTTC. This chain connects TRBV20-1 to TRBJ2-7; D not certain. Deletions cut 6 bases from V and 1 base from J, with 13 bases between. From germline, CDR1 is DFQATT and CDR2 SNEGSKA (reference sequence). The CDR3 extends over 13 amino acids.

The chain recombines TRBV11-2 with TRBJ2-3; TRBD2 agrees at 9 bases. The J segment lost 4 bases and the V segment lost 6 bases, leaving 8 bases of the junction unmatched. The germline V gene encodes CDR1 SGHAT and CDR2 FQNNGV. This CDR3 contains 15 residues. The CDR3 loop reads CASSSPGLAPDTQYF. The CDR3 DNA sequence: TGTGCCAGCAGTTCGCCGGGACTAGCTCCAGATACGCAGTATTTT.

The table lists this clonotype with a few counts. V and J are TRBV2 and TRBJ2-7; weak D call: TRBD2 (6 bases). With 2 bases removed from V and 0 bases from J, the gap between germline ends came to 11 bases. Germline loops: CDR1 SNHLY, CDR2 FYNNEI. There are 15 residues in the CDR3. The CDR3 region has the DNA TGTGCCAGCAGTGAAACTAGCTCGAGCTCCTACGAGCAGTACTTC. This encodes CASSETSSSSYEQYF.

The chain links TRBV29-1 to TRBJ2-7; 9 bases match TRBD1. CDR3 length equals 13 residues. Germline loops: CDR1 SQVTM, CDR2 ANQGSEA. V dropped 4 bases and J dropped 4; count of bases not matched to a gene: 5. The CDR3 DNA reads TGCAGCGTTGTAGGGACAGGGAAATACGAGCAGTACTTC. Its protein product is CSVVGTGKYEQYF.

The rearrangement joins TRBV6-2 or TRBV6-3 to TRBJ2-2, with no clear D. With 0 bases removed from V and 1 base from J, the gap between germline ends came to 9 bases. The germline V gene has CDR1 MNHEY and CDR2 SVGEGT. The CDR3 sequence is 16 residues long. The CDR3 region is CASSYSSDLNTGELFF. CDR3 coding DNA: TGTGCCAGCAGTTACTCGAGCGACTTGAACACCGGGGAGCTGTTTTTT.

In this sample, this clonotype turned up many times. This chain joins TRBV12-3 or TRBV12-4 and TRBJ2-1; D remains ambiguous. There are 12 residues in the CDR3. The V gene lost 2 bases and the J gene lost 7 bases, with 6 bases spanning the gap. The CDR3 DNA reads TGTGCCAGCAGTTTATGGGGTAATGAGCAGTTCTTC. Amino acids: CASSLWGNEQFF.

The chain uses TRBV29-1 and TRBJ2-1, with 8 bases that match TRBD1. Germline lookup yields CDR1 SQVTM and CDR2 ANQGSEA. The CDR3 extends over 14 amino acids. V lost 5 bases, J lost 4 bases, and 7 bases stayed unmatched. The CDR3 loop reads CSVLTGVGYNEQFF. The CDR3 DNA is TGCAGCGTTCTGACAGGGGTGGGTTACAATGAGCAGTTCTTC.

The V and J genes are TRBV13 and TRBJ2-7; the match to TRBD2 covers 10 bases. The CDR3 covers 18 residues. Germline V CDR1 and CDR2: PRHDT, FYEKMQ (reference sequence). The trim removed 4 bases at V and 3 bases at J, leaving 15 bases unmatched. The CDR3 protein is CASSSQVAGGLRGYEQYF. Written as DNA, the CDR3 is TGTGCCAGCAGCTCACAAGTAGCGGGAGGTTTGAGGGGCTACGAGCAGTACTTC.

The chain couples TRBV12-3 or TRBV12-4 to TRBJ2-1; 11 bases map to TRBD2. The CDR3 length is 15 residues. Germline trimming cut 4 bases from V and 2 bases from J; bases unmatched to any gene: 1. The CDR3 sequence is CASSWGLAAYNEQFF. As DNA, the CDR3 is TGTGCCAGCAGTTGGGGACTAGCGGCCTACAATGAGCAGTTCTTC.

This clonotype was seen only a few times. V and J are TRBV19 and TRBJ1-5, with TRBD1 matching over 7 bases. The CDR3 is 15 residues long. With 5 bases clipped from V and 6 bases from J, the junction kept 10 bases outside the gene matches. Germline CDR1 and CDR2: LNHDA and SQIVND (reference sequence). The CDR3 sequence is CASSSDTGAGQPQHF. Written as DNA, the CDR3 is TGTGCCAGTAGTTCCGATACAGGGGCCGGTCAGCCCCAGCATTTT.

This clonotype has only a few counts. The CDR3 coding sequence is TGTGCCAGCAGCTTAAATGGCGGGCAGCTTGGCGGGGAGCTGTTTTTT. Translated: CASSLNGGQLGGELFF. The rearrangement joins TRBV7-9 to TRBJ2-2; TRBD2 might be the D (5 bases). Germline V gives CDR1 SEHNR, CDR2 FQNEAQ (reference sequence). Trimming cost V 2 bases and J 7 bases, with 17 bases left between them. CDR3 size: 16 residues.

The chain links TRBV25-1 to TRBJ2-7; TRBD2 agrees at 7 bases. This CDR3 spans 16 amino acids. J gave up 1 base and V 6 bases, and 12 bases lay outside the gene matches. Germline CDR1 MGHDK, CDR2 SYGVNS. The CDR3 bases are TGTGCCAGCAGCGCCGGGGAGGGGTTATGGTCCTACGAGCAGTACTTC. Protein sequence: CASSAGEGLWSYEQYF.

The CDR3 DNA reads as TGTGCCAGCGGGAGGGGGACTAAACTAATTGAGCAGTTCTTC. The encoded protein is CASGRGTKLIEQFF. The chain joins TRBV12-3 or TRBV12-4 to TRBJ2-1; D is perhaps TRBD2 (7 bases). CDR3 length: 14 residues. Trimming stripped 8 bases from V and 9 bases from J, with 20 bases between.